The sequence of this T cell receptor beta chain was determined in a study of blood T cell repertoires in COVID-19. Study-level information: Donors in the United States, Italy and Spain gave samples during acute or convalescent COVID-19.

Produced via immunoSEQ multiplex PCR; TCRdb's table is partial and in-frame only. The sample holds roughly 230,000 clones, 80% to 85% seen once. Those enrolled, adults aged about 18 to 89 years, came from about two dozen US areas. Participants had their cohort set by participant-reported clinical history. There are 14 residues in the CDR3. The V gene's germline CDR1 is SGHNT and CDR2 YYREEE (reference sequence). V gave up 4 bases and J gave up 4 bases; unmatched junction bases: 5. Sequenced: PBMCs or T cells enriched from blood (not recorded which). The chain links TRBV5-4 to TRBJ2-4; TRBD2 agrees at 7 bases. This TCR came from a middle-aged man who had recovered from COVID-19. CDR3 in DNA: TGTGCCAGCAGCCCGCGGGGGTATAAAAACATTCAGTACTTC. The encoded protein is CASSPRGYKNIQYF.